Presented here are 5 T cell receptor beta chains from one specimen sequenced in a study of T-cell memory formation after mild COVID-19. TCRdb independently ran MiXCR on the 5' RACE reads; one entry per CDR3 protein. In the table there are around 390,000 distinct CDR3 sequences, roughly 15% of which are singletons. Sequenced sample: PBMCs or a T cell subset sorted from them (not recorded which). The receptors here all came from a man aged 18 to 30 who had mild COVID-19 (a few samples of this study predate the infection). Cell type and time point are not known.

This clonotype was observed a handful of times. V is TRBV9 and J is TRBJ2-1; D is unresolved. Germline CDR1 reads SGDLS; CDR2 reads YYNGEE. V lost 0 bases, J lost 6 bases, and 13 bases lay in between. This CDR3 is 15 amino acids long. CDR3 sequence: CASSVGASEVNEQFF. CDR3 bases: TGTGCCAGCAGCGTAGGGGCCAGCGAGGTCAATGAGCAGTTCTTC.

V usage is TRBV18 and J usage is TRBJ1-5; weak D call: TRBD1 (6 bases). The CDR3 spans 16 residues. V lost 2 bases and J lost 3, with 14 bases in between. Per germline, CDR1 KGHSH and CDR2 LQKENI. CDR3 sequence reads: CASSPTSGTFNQPQHF. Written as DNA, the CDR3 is TGTGCCAGCTCACCAACTTCCGGGACATTCAATCAGCCCCAGCATTTT.

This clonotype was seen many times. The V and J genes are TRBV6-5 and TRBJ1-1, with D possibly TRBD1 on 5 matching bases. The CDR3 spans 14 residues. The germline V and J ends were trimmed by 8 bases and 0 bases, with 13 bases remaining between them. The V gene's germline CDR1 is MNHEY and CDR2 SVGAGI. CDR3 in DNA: TGTGCCAGCTACACCGGGACGGTGAACACTGAAGCTTTCTTT. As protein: CASYTGTVNTEAFF.

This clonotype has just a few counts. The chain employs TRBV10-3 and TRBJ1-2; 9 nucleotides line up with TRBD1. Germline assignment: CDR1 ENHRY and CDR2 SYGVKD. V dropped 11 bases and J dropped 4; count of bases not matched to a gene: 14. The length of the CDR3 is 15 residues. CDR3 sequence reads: CAAHPGTGTTYGYTF. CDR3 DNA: TGTGCCGCGCACCCCGGGACAGGGACTACCTATGGCTACACCTTC.

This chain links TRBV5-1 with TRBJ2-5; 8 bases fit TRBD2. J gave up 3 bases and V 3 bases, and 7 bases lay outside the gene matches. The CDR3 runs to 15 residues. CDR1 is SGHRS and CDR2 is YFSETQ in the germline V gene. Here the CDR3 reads CASSWGRGAEETQYF. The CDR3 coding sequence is TGCGCCAGCAGCTGGGGGCGGGGGGCGGAAGAGACCCAGTACTTC. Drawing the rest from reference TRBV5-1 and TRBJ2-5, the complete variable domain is KAGVTQTPRYLIKTRGQQVTLSCSPISGHRSVSWYQQTPGQGLQFLFEYFSETQRNKGNFPGRFSGRQFSNSRSEMNVSTLELGDSALYLCASSWGRGAEETQYFGPGTRLLVL.